Below, 14 T cell receptor beta chains from the same sample are listed, as sequenced in a study of shared clonotypes between healthy human individuals. Only in-frame clones appear in the TCRdb table, and some are missing; sequencing was by immunoSEQ multiplex PCR. Counted here are about 1.1 million clones, 70% to 85% occurring once; the ten biggest clones make up about 0.89%. Sequenced input: memory CD4+ T cells from PBMCs. Indicated subset: CD45RA-negative fraction. The receptors shown here come from a man younger than 35 in good health. Some clones in this sample may be carry-over from other donors' samples.

This clone was counted a single time. The chain recombines TRBV4-2 with TRBJ2-1; the D call may be TRBD1 or TRBD2 (6 bases each). Trimming removed 4 bases from V and 13 bases from J, with 17 bases in between. The CDR3 has 13 amino acids. CDR1 is LGHNA and CDR2 is YNFKEQ in the germline V gene. CDR3 protein: CASSPGAGLLQFF. In nucleotides, the CDR3 is TGTGCCAGCAGCCCAGGGGCGGGACTGCTCCAGTTCTTC.

V is TRBV7-2 and J is TRBJ2-1, with D possibly TRBD1 on 8 matching bases. V shed 4 bases and J shed 5 bases, with 12 bases lying between them. Looked up from germline, CDR1 is SGHTA and CDR2 is FQGNSA. The CDR3 has 14 residues. CDR3 loop: CASSWTGTNNEQFF. In DNA form, the CDR3 reads TGTGCCAGCAGCTGGACAGGGACTAACAATGAGCAGTTCTTC.

This chain connects TRBV10-3 to TRBJ2-5; 9 positions match TRBD1. Germline CDR1 and CDR2: ENHRY and SYGVKD. V trimming: 0 bases; J trimming: 5 bases; junction bases outside the gene matches: 4. The CDR3 has 15 residues. The CDR3 DNA reads as TGTGCCATCAGTGAGTCAGGGACAGGGAGGGAGACCCAGTACTTC. Translation: CAISESGTGRETQYF.

Here the CDR3 reads CASQLDRVSGNTIYF. CDR3 DNA sequence: TGTGCCAGCCAACTCGACAGGGTCTCTGGAAACACCATATATTTT. The rearrangement uses TRBV6-6 and TRBJ1-3; 7 nucleotides agree with TRBD1. Germline V gives CDR1 MNHNY, CDR2 SVGAGI (reference sequence). The CDR3 totals 15 residues. With 8 bases clipped from V and 0 bases from J, the junction kept 7 bases outside the gene matches.

In DNA form, the CDR3 reads TGTGCCAGCAGCCAGGCAAAGGTCGGGTATGAAAAACTGTTTTTT. Translating it yields CASSQAKVGYEKLFF. The gene calls are TRBV4-2 and TRBJ1-4; D is ambiguous. From germline, CDR1 is LGHNA and CDR2 YNFKEQ. The ends were cut back, 3 bases at V and 6 bases at J, with 14 bases in the middle. The CDR3 is made up of 15 amino acids.

The chain is built from TRBV30 and TRBJ2-1; 9 bases align to TRBD2. The CDR3 sequence is 16 residues long. V shed 5 bases and J 0 bases; nucleotides not matched to a gene: 8. CDR1 is GTSNPN, CDR2 SVGIG, per germline (reference sequence). CDR3 sequence: CAWGKVSGSSYNEQFF. The CDR3 DNA is TGTGCCTGGGGAAAAGTTAGCGGGAGCTCCTACAATGAGCAGTTCTTC.

This clone was counted a few times. The chain recombines TRBV5-6 with TRBJ2-7, with D perhaps matching TRBD1 or TRBD2 (5 bases each). Trimming shortened V by 7 bases and J by 0 bases, and 14 bases separated the two germline ends. Germline assignment: CDR1 SGHDT and CDR2 YYEEEE. This CDR3 has 14 residues. The CDR3 loop reads CASGGRDRSYEQYF. The CDR3 nucleotides read TGTGCCAGCGGGGGAAGGGACCGCTCCTACGAGCAGTACTTC.

A single count supports this clone. CDR3 bases: TGTGCCAGCAGTTTAATAGGGGGCGTGGGAGGTCGAAACGAGCAGTACTTC. This gives the protein CASSLIGGVGGRNEQYF. The chain uses TRBV27 and TRBJ2-7; possible D gene TRBD1, 7 bases. Germline CDR1 and CDR2: MNHEY and SMNVEV (reference sequence). The CDR3 covers 17 residues. The ends were cut back, 2 bases at V and 5 bases at J, with 22 bases in the middle.

The genes are TRBV28 and TRBJ1-1, with D perhaps TRBD1 (5 bases). CDR3 length: 15 amino acids. CDR1 is MDHEN and CDR2 is SYDVKM in the germline V gene. Trimming cost V 7 bases and J 1 base, with 16 bases left between them. CDR3 sequence (DNA): TGTGCCAGCACCGCATGGAGGGACCGGAACACTGAAGCTTTCTTT. This codes for CASTAWRDRNTEAFF.

The rearrangement uses TRBV30 and TRBJ1-2, with a possible D match to TRBD1 (5 bases). The CDR3 length is 17 residues. Trimming removed 3 bases from V and 2 bases from J, with 22 bases in between. The germline V gene has CDR1 GTSNPN and CDR2 SVGIG (reference sequence). CDR3 amino acids: CAWSAWSGRGGNYGYTF. The DNA of the CDR3 is TGTGCCTGGAGCGCATGGTCGGGACGGGGAGGGAACTATGGCTACACCTTC.

This clone came up once. The gene calls are TRBV28 and TRBJ2-3; 7 bases agree with TRBD2. The junction had 4 bases not matched to a gene; V was cut back by 8 bases and J by 2 bases. The CDR3 is 13 amino acids. Germline CDR1 MDHEN, CDR2 SYDVKM. DNA for the CDR3: TGTGCCAGCGGGGAGGGAAACACAGATACGCAGTATTTT. It codes for CASGEGNTDTQYF.

A single count supports this clone. J is TRBJ1-3 and V is TRBV28, with D tentatively TRBD1 (6 bases). The germline CDR1 and CDR2 sequences are MDHEN and SYDVKM. This CDR3 comprises 15 residues. Trimming shortened V by 7 bases and J by 2 bases, and 15 bases separated the two germline ends. The CDR3 spells CASKGGQLAGNTIYF. The CDR3 DNA reads as TGTGCCAGCAAGGGGGGGCAGCTAGCTGGAAACACCATATATTTT. The full variable domain, completed using reference TRBV28 and TRBJ1-3, is DVKVTQSSRYLVKRTGEKVFLECVQDMDHENMFWYRQDPGLGLRLIYFSYDVKMKEKGDIPEGYSVSREKKERFSLILESASTNQTSMYLCASKGGQLAGNTIYFGEGSWLTVV.

This clone was seen once. This sequence joins TRBV25-1 and TRBJ1-3; TRBD1 might be the D (6 bases). Germline V gene lookup returns CDR1 MGHDK and CDR2 SYGVNS. There are 17 residues in the CDR3. V dropped 8 bases and J dropped 4 bases, with 24 bases sitting between them. The DNA of the CDR3 is TGTGCCAGCGGGTACGGGCCCGAGCAGGGGCTCGGAAACACCATATATTTT. Amino acid sequence: CASGYGPEQGLGNTIYF.

CDR3 sequence reads: CATKREGPEQFF. CDR3 DNA: TGTGCCACCAAGCGGGAGGGCCCTGAGCAGTTCTTC. The V call is TRBV15, the J call TRBJ2-1; 10 bases line up with TRBD2. With 7 bases clipped from V and 9 bases from J, the junction kept 3 bases outside the gene matches. Germline loops: CDR1 LNHNV, CDR2 YYDKDF (reference sequence). The CDR3 covers 12 residues.